This T cell receptor beta chain was retrieved from a study of blood T cell repertoires in COVID-19. The wider study: Samples of COVID-19 (acute and convalescent) were obtained from the United States, Italy and Spain. From T cells, B-cell-depleted T cells, or PBMCs came the material, which was cDNA or gDNA.

Method: immunoSEQ multiplex PCR; TCRdb's copy keeps in-frame clones and lacks some. Here the sample spans about 90,000 clones, roughly four fifths being singletons. V lost 3 bases and J lost 4, with 19 bases in between. The germline V gene encodes CDR1 SQVTM and CDR2 ANQGSEA. The CDR3 covers 16 residues. The clonotype comes from a human donor in a cohort sampled during active COVID-19. The material sequenced was peripheral blood. The genes are TRBV29-1 and TRBJ2-1, with a weak D call TRBD1 (5 bases). The CDR3 DNA reads TGCAGCGTTGACATACCTGGGGCAGTAAGGTACAATGAGCAGTTCTTC. Amino acids: CSVDIPGAVRYNEQFF.